These 31 T cell receptor beta chains were all obtained from the same sample, sequenced in a study of T cells in Graves' hyperthyroidism and ophthalmopathy. Using RNA transcripts as the source, TCR beta CDR3 regions were amplified. TCR CDR3 regions were first amplified by RT-PCR with HTBI primers. From the multiplex PCR reads, TCRdb called clonotypes with MiXCR, one entry per CDR3 protein. The sample holds around 520,000 distinct CDR3 sequences, approximately 25% seen once. Input material: blood. The receptors were sampled from a woman younger than 45 with Graves' ophthalmopathy.

This clonotype was counted only a few times. The J gene is TRBJ2-5, the V gene TRBV3-1; the D is unclear. The CDR3 is made up of 14 amino acids. The ends were cut back, 4 bases at V and 5 bases at J, with 14 bases in the middle. Germline CDR1 and CDR2: LGHDT and YNNKEL (reference sequence). CDR3 in amino acids: CASSPGPSRETQYF. The CDR3 nucleotides read TGTGCCAGCAGCCCCGGACCCTCAAGGGAGACCCAGTACTTC.

This chain links TRBV28 with TRBJ1-2; D not resolved. The CDR3 has 16 residues. CDR1 is MDHEN and CDR2 is SYDVKM in the germline V gene. V was cut by 1 base and J by 0 bases, with 12 bases left in between. DNA for the CDR3: TGTGCCAGCAGTTTATTGACGTTAACCGCTAACTATGGCTACACCTTC. Translated: CASSLLTLTANYGYTF.

This clonotype was counted ten times or more. The chain uses TRBV12-3 or TRBV12-4 and TRBJ1-1, with TRBD1 identical over 10 bases. Trimming cost V 4 bases and J 11 bases; bases outside gene matches: 7. The length of the CDR3 is 13 residues. Here the CDR3 reads CASSSTGTGAAFF. Here the CDR3 DNA reads TGTGCCAGCAGTTCTACCGGGACAGGGGCCGCTTTCTTT.

There are many counts of this clonotype. CDR3 sequence (DNA): TGTGCCAGTTGTCGGGGGGCTAGCGGGCCCCAAGAGACCCAGTACTTC. Its translation: CASCRGASGPQETQYF. The J gene is TRBJ2-5, the V gene TRBV19; 8 nucleotides align to TRBD2. CDR3 length: 16 amino acids. From germline, CDR1 is LNHDA and CDR2 SQIVND (reference sequence). Trimming cost V 8 bases and J 1 base; bases outside gene matches: 12.

This clonotype came up many times. V is TRBV24-1 and J is TRBJ1-1; 9 bases match TRBD1. After removal of 2 bases from V and 9 bases from J, the junction contained 6 bases not matched to a gene. The germline CDR1 and CDR2 sequences are KGHDR and SFDVKD. This CDR3 contains 14 residues. CDR3 sequence: CATSDSGQGSKAFF. The CDR3 DNA sequence: TGTGCCACCAGTGATTCCGGACAGGGGAGTAAAGCTTTCTTT.

This clonotype was counted many times. The rearrangement links TRBV11-2 to TRBJ2-7, with no clear D. Germline V lookup: CDR1 SGHAT, CDR2 FQNNGV. This CDR3 has 19 amino acids. V was trimmed by 0 bases and J by 0 bases, leaving 21 bases between them. CDR3 DNA sequence: TGTGCCAGCAGCTTAGAAACCTTCTTCGGGTCTACCTCCTCCTACGAGCAGTACTTC. It is translated as CASSLETFFGSTSSYEQYF. The whole variable domain, filled in from reference TRBV11-2 and TRBJ2-7, reads EAGVAQSPRYKIIEKRQSVAFWCNPISGHATLYWYQQILGQGPKLLIQFQNNGVVDDSQLPKDRFSAERLKGVDSTLKIQPAKLEDSAVYLCASSLETFFGSTSSYEQYFGPGTRLTVT.

This clonotype was picked up many times. The gene calls are TRBV30 and TRBJ1-1, with a possible D match to TRBD1 (5 bases). Germline CDR1 and CDR2: GTSNPN and SVGIG (reference sequence). V dropped 5 bases and J dropped 4 bases, with 11 bases sitting between them. This CDR3 has 12 residues. CDR3 sequence: CAWAGWGTEAFF. Here the CDR3 DNA reads TGTGCCTGGGCAGGGTGGGGCACTGAAGCTTTCTTT.

The chain employs TRBV12-3 or TRBV12-4 and TRBJ1-5; D gene uncertain. The germline V and J ends were trimmed by 3 bases and 5 bases, with 8 bases remaining between them. This CDR3 spans 13 amino acids. CDR3 residues: CASSFQIHQPQHF. For the CDR3, the DNA is TGTGCCAGCAGTTTCCAGATACATCAGCCCCAGCATTTT.

The rearrangement joins TRBV29-1 to TRBJ2-7, with 11 bases that match TRBD2. This CDR3 comprises 14 residues. V trimming: 6 bases; J trimming: 4 bases; junction bases outside the gene matches: 8. Germline V gene data show CDR1 as SQVTM and CDR2 as ANQGSEA. The CDR3 spells CSVRTSGGMYEQYF. The CDR3 region has the DNA TGCAGCGTGCGAACTAGCGGGGGCATGTACGAGCAGTACTTC.

V and J are TRBV20-1 and TRBJ2-5; tentatively, D is TRBD1 (5 bases). The CDR3 totals 15 residues. V was pared by 0 bases and J by 7 bases, with 18 bases between. Germline loops: CDR1 DFQATT, CDR2 SNEGSKA (reference sequence). CDR3 bases: TGCAGTGCTAGAGAAGTTGGAAGGGGTCAGGGGACCCAGTACTTC. This translates into CSAREVGRGQGTQYF.

This clonotype was picked up many times. CDR3 region: CASRHGTEAFF. The CDR3 region has the DNA TGTGCCAGCAGGCATGGGACAGAAGCTTTCTTT. The V call is TRBV6-2 or TRBV6-3, the J call TRBJ1-1; perhaps TRBD1 as D (6 bases). This CDR3 has 11 residues. The V end was cut by 6 bases, the J end by 8 bases, with 10 bases between. Germline V lookup: CDR1 MNHEY, CDR2 SVGEGT.

The sample holds many counts of this clonotype. This chain uses TRBV11-2 with TRBJ2-7; 7 bases line up with TRBD1. Losses at the gene ends were 5 bases for V and 3 bases for J; bases not matched to a gene: 7. Germline values: CDR1 SGHAT, CDR2 FQNNGV. CDR3 size: 14 residues. This CDR3 is CASSPTGLGYEQYF. CDR3 sequence (DNA): TGTGCCAGCAGCCCGACAGGGTTGGGCTACGAGCAGTACTTC. The full variable domain, rest sourced from reference TRBV11-2 and TRBJ2-7, is EAGVAQSPRYKIIEKRQSVAFWCNPISGHATLYWYQQILGQGPKLLIQFQNNGVVDDSQLPKDRFSAERLKGVDSTLKIQPAKLEDSAVYLCASSPTGLGYEQYFGPGTRLTVT.

As for this clonotype: This could be a read error, since a much larger clone is one nucleotide away. V is TRBV5-1 and J is TRBJ1-2, with 7 bases fitting TRBD1. There are 13 residues in the CDR3. Per germline, CDR1 SGHRS and CDR2 YFSETQ. The CDR3 region has the DNA TGCGCCGGCAGCTTGGAGGGGGCCGCTGGCTACACCTTC. Encoded protein: CAGSLEGAAGYTF.

This clonotype was seen many times. J is TRBJ2-5 and V is TRBV15; 8 nucleotides line up with TRBD1. The germline CDR1 and CDR2 sequences are LNHNV and YYDKDF (reference sequence). There are 15 residues in the CDR3. The ends lost 1 base at V and 7 bases at J; junction bases unmatched: 8. The CDR3 DNA follows: TGTGCCACCAGCAGAGGTCAGGGGGCTTCGGCGACCCAGTACTTC. It is translated as CATSRGQGASATQYF.

This clonotype was recorded at least ten times. The gene calls are TRBV12-3 or TRBV12-4 and TRBJ2-5, with TRBD2 identical over 10 bases. Unmatched junction bases numbered 8, after V lost 5 bases and J lost 5 bases. The CDR3 extends over 15 amino acids. CDR3 nucleotides: TGTGCCAGCAGTAACGAGCGGGGGGGCCGCGAGACCCAGTACTTC. Residues: CASSNERGGRETQYF.

This clonotype has a count of ten or more. This chain uses TRBV6-5 with TRBJ1-2; possible D gene TRBD1, 6 bases. The ends were cut back, 6 bases at V and 7 bases at J, with 9 bases in the middle. CDR3 length: 11 amino acids. In germline, CDR1 is MNHEY, CDR2 SVGAGI. CDR3 sequence: CASSNRVGYTF. The CDR3 DNA reads TGTGCCAGCAGCAACAGGGTTGGCTACACCTTC.

There are many counts of this clonotype. This chain uses TRBV7-8 with TRBJ2-7; 8 bases line up with TRBD1. The CDR3 is 17 amino acids. The V segment lost 1 base and the J segment 3 bases; nucleotides outside the gene matches: 11. Looked up from germline, CDR1 is SGHVS and CDR2 is FQNEAQ. CDR3 sequence (DNA): TGTGCCAGCAGCTTAGTGGTTGGTCAGGGGGCAAACTACGAGCAGTACTTC. It encodes CASSLVVGQGANYEQYF.

The chain has TRBV6-4 and TRBJ2-1, with 9 bases lining up with TRBD1. This CDR3 is built from 15 residues. CDR1 and CDR2 from the germline V gene are MRHNA and SNTAGT. The trim removed 6 bases at V and 4 bases at J, leaving 7 bases unmatched. Here the CDR3 reads CASRPRGTGYNEQFF. The DNA of the CDR3 is TGTGCCAGCAGACCCCGCGGGACAGGGTACAATGAGCAGTTCTTC.

CDR3 DNA sequence: TGTGCCAGCAGCCAAGATAGACTCTACGAGCAGTACTTC. As protein: CASSQDRLYEQYF. This sequence joins TRBV14 and TRBJ2-7; D not certain. The V end was cut by 0 bases, the J end by 3 bases, with 6 bases between. Germline V gives CDR1 SGHDN, CDR2 FVKESK. CDR3 size: 13 residues.

This clonotype was picked up many times. The chain joins TRBV20-1 to TRBJ2-7, with 9 positions matching TRBD2. J lost 5 bases, V lost 0 bases, and 11 bases had no gene match. From germline, CDR1 is DFQATT and CDR2 SNEGSKA (reference sequence). This CDR3 comprises 16 residues. DNA of the CDR3: TGCAGTGCTAGAGACAGCGGGAGGACAGTGCTCGACGAGCAGTACTTC. Translating it yields CSARDSGRTVLDEQYF.

This clonotype was counted between two and nine times. J is TRBJ2-2 and V is TRBV5-1; 7 positions match TRBD1. This CDR3 spans 16 amino acids. Germline CDR1 is SGHRS and CDR2 is YFSETQ. Trimming took 1 base from V and 0 from J; bases not matched to a gene: 3. The CDR3 DNA reads as TGCGCCAGCAGCTTGCACCAGGGGGCGAACACCGGGGAGCTGTTTTTT. It encodes CASSLHQGANTGELFF. The full variable domain, its missing parts supplied by reference TRBV5-1 and TRBJ2-2, is KAGVTQTPRYLIKTRGQQVTLSCSPISGHRSVSWYQQTPGQGLQFLFEYFSETQRNKGNFPGRFSGRQFSNSRSEMNVSTLELGDSALYLCASSLHQGANTGELFFGEGSRLTVL.

This clonotype was detected many times. The rearrangement links TRBV20-1 to TRBJ1-1; D is ambiguous. CDR1 and CDR2 (germline): DFQATT, SNEGSKA (reference sequence). Trimming cost V 5 bases and J 6 bases, with 13 bases left between them. The CDR3 spans 12 residues. The CDR3 region is CSAPSLGSEAFF. As DNA, the CDR3 is TGCAGTGCTCCCTCCCTAGGGTCTGAAGCTTTCTTT.

In its sample, this clonotype was seen many times. CDR3 residues: CASSQDRLGQGKEQYF. As DNA, the CDR3 is TGCGCCAGCAGCCAAGATCGGCTCGGACAGGGCAAAGAGCAGTACTTC. The V and J genes are TRBV4-3 and TRBJ2-7; 8 nucleotides align to TRBD1. The trim removed 0 bases at V and 7 bases at J, leaving 11 bases unmatched. In germline, CDR1 is LGHNA, CDR2 YSLEER. There are 16 residues in the CDR3.

This clonotype came up a few times. A much bigger clone sits one base away, suggesting this may be a read error. The rearrangement uses TRBV6-2 or TRBV6-3 and TRBJ1-2, with D unclear. V shed 4 bases and J shed 4 bases, with 25 bases lying between them. Germline lookup yields CDR1 MNHEY and CDR2 SVGEGT. The CDR3 sequence is 18 residues long. The CDR3 coding sequence is TGTGCCAGCAGTTTCGCAACGTCCCCCCAACTTAGGTCCTATGGCTACACCTTC. It codes for CASSFATSPQLRSYGYTF.

The CDR3 loop reads CASRLDKVYGYTF. The CDR3 nucleotides read TGTGCCAGCAGACTAGACAAAGTCTACGGCTACACCTTC. The gene calls are TRBV11-3 and TRBJ1-2; D unresolved. The CDR3 is made up of 13 amino acids. Germline V lookup: CDR1 SGHNT, CDR2 YENEEA. V shed 6 bases and J shed 8 bases, with 16 bases lying between them.

This clonotype was seen repeatedly, ten times or more. In DNA, the CDR3 is TGTGCCAGCTTGAGGGATAGACAAGAGACCCAGTACTTC. Translated, it gives CASLRDRQETQYF. J is TRBJ2-5 and V is TRBV2, with D possibly TRBD2 on 5 matching bases. The length of the CDR3 is 13 residues. Per germline, CDR1 SNHLY and CDR2 FYNNEI. V was trimmed by 8 bases and J by 2 bases, leaving 12 bases between them.

This clonotype was counted many times. This chain joins TRBV5-1 and TRBJ1-2; 10 bases fit TRBD1. Trimming removed 3 bases from V and 6 bases from J; junction bases left unmatched: 11. The germline gives CDR1 SGHRS, CDR2 YFSETQ. CDR3 length equals 16 residues. CDR3 residues: CASSSRDRGVTDGYTF. CDR3 sequence (DNA): TGCGCCAGCAGCTCCCGGGACAGGGGAGTAACGGATGGCTACACCTTC.

This clonotype was recorded many times. The chain is built from TRBV11-1 and TRBJ2-2; D may be TRBD2 (7 bases). The ends were cut back, 4 bases at V and 3 bases at J, with 15 bases in the middle. Germline V gives CDR1 SGHAT, CDR2 FQDESV (reference sequence). The CDR3 runs to 16 residues. This CDR3 reads CASSSGSGGDTGELFF. The CDR3 DNA follows: TGTGCCAGCAGCTCAGGATCGGGGGGCGACACCGGGGAGCTGTTTTTT.

The rearrangement links TRBV9 to TRBJ1-5; maybe TRBD1 (5 bases). Germline CDR1 reads SGDLS; CDR2 reads YYNGEE. This CDR3 has 15 residues. V shed 0 bases and J shed 5 bases, with 12 bases lying between them. The DNA of the CDR3 is TGTGCCAGCAGCGTAGGGGGGACCGTAGATCAGCCCCAGCATTTT. Protein product: CASSVGGTVDQPQHF.

This clonotype showed up many times. This rearrangement joins TRBV27 to TRBJ1-1; no clear D. Trimming removed 2 bases from V and 4 bases from J, with 8 bases in between. Germline V gene lookup returns CDR1 MNHEY and CDR2 SMNVEV (reference sequence). This CDR3 region has 13 residues. CDR3: CASSLISSTEAFF. The CDR3 bases are TGTGCCAGCAGTTTAATCAGCTCCACTGAAGCTTTCTTT.

This clonotype was observed at least ten times. This chain links TRBV9 with TRBJ2-5; D might be TRBD2 (6 bases). Deletions cut 2 bases from V and 1 base from J, with 15 bases between. This CDR3 spans 16 amino acids. Per the germline V gene, CDR1 is SGDLS and CDR2 is YYNGEE. The CDR3 loop is CASSVSNRGGQETQYF. CDR3 coding DNA: TGTGCCAGCAGCGTCAGTAATCGGGGAGGCCAAGAGACCCAGTACTTC.